This passage covers 20 T cell receptor beta chains from one sample sequenced in a study of shared T cell receptors in the human thymus. Assay used: immunoSEQ multiplex PCR; TCRdb lists only in-frame clones, some missing. Of about 660,000 clones in the sample, 87% were seen once. These sequences were also reported in another study, on human thymus T cells.

The source material was thymocytes. These receptors originate from a boy in the first two years of life with a congenital heart defect.

This clone showed up just a few times. This chain links TRBV5-1 with TRBJ2-1; D is possibly TRBD1 (5 bases). Germline assignment: CDR1 SGHRS and CDR2 YFSETQ. The CDR3 totals 13 residues. V lost 2 bases and J 6 bases, leaving 9 bases between the germline ends. The CDR3 is CASSLGRVNEQFF. The CDR3 DNA follows: TGCGCCAGCAGCTTAGGCAGGGTCAATGAGCAGTTCTTC.

V is TRBV28 and J is TRBJ1-2, with 7 positions matching TRBD1. The CDR3 consists of 15 residues. J gave up 6 bases and V 6 bases, and 13 bases lay outside the gene matches. CDR1 and CDR2 (germline): MDHEN, SYDVKM. The CDR3 loop is CASRSGQTITHGYTF. The CDR3 bases are TGTGCCAGCAGATCGGGACAGACCATAACCCATGGCTACACCTTC.

This clone was counted between two and nine times. V gene TRBV7-2 combines with J gene TRBJ1-3, with a tentative D call TRBD1 (6 bases). The V end was cut by 5 bases, the J end by 2 bases, with 16 bases between. The CDR3 runs to 16 residues. Germline lookup yields CDR1 SGHTA and CDR2 FQGNSA. This CDR3 reads CASSPPDRRTGNTIYF. For the CDR3, the DNA is TGTGCCAGCAGCCCACCGGACAGACGCACTGGAAACACCATATATTTT.

The chain joins TRBV27 to TRBJ2-5; 7 nucleotides align to TRBD2. J gave up 5 bases and V 3 bases, and 12 bases lay outside the gene matches. CDR1 is MNHEY and CDR2 is SMNVEV in the germline V gene (reference sequence). The CDR3 contains 16 residues. CDR3 sequence: CASSLYAGEVSETQYF. The CDR3 region has the DNA TGTGCCAGCAGTTTGTATGCGGGAGAGGTGTCGGAGACCCAGTACTTC.

The chain joins TRBV9 to TRBJ1-4, with D unresolved. Trimming left V 4 bases short and J 3 bases short, with 16 bases between. The CDR3 is 16 residues long. CDR1 is SGDLS and CDR2 is YYNGEE in the germline V gene. The CDR3 DNA sequence: TGTGCCAGCAGCCCCGGGAGGGTGAGGGCTAATGAAAAACTGTTTTTT. Its protein is CASSPGRVRANEKLFF.

The chain is built from TRBV5-6 and TRBJ1-6; weak D call: TRBD1 (5 bases). V shed 6 bases and J shed 9 bases, with 28 bases lying between them. Germline CDR1 SGHDT, CDR2 YYEEEE. The CDR3 extends over 18 amino acids. CDR3 sequence reads: CASNKFSDSVFLFSPLHF. As DNA, the CDR3 is TGTGCCAGCAACAAATTCAGCGACAGCGTCTTCCTTTTTTCACCCCTCCACTTT.

In the case of this clone: One junction end does not reproduce the germline sequence, and a read error may be involved. The same CDR3 also results from other DNA sequences found in this sample. The chain links TRBV28 to TRBJ1-6; 8 bases are a match to TRBD1. CDR3 length: 16 residues. Germline V gives CDR1 MDHEN, CDR2 SYDVKM. The CDR3 DNA is TGTGCCAGCAGTAGGGACAGGAGCTCCTATAATTCCCCCCTCCACTTT. Its protein is CASSRDRSSYNSPLHF.

The chain couples TRBV29-1 to TRBJ2-3; TRBD1 aligns across 9 bases. The CDR3 covers 15 residues. With 2 bases clipped from V and 4 bases from J, the junction kept 7 bases outside the gene matches. Germline CDR1 is SQVTM and CDR2 is ANQGSEA. DNA for the CDR3: TGCAGCGTTGAATCTCCGGGACAGGGAGCAGATACGCAGTATTTT. Its translation is CSVESPGQGADTQYF.

This chain connects TRBV28 to TRBJ2-1; 9 nucleotides align to TRBD1. Looked up from germline, CDR1 is MDHEN and CDR2 is SYDVKM. The CDR3 is made up of 14 amino acids. V was pared by 3 bases and J by 9 bases, with 6 bases of the junction left unmatched. The CDR3: CASSFLGQGGEQFF. The CDR3 DNA is TGTGCCAGCAGTTTTTTGGGACAGGGTGGTGAGCAGTTCTTC.

The CDR3 spells CASSHTTSGRGNTGELFF. For the CDR3, the DNA is TGTGCCAGCAGTCACACGACTAGCGGGAGGGGGAACACCGGGGAGCTGTTTTTT. The V and J genes are TRBV28 and TRBJ2-2; 14 bases map to TRBD2. J lost 1 base, V lost 5 bases, and 6 bases had no gene match. Per germline, CDR1 MDHEN and CDR2 SYDVKM. This CDR3 contains 18 residues.

This chain joins TRBV28 and TRBJ1-1; D perhaps matches TRBD1 (5 bases). Germline CDR1 is MDHEN and CDR2 is SYDVKM. The CDR3 length is 14 residues. V lost 5 bases, J lost 1 base, and 11 bases lay in between. The CDR3: CASSNATANTEAFF. CDR3 DNA: TGTGCCAGCAGTAACGCGACAGCGAACACTGAAGCTTTCTTT. The variable domain in full, with the rest retrieved from reference TRBV28 and TRBJ1-1, is DVKVTQSSRYLVKRTGEKVFLECVQDMDHENMFWYRQDPGLGLRLIYFSYDVKMKEKGDIPEGYSVSREKKERFSLILESASTNQTSMYLCASSNATANTEAFFGQGTRLTVV.

The genes are TRBV19 and TRBJ2-5, with 11 bases that match TRBD2. J gave up 5 bases and V 4 bases, and 9 bases lay outside the gene matches. The CDR3 length is 16 residues. CDR1 and CDR2 (germline): LNHDA, SQIVND (reference sequence). The DNA for the CDR3 is TGTGCCAGTAGTAATAGCGGGAGGGCCGATGCGGAGACCCAGTACTTC. Translation gives CASSNSGRADAETQYF.

CDR3 nucleotide sequence: TGTGCCTGGATTGTCCGCGGGCCCGACACAGATACGCAGTATTTT. Translation: CAWIVRGPDTDTQYF. This chain joins TRBV30 and TRBJ2-3; TRBD2 might be the D (5 bases). The CDR3 loop spans 15 amino acids. Trimming shortened V by 4 bases and J by 2 bases, and 16 bases separated the two germline ends. Germline lookup yields CDR1 GTSNPN and CDR2 SVGIG (reference sequence).

This rearrangement joins TRBV5-1 to TRBJ2-7; 9 positions match TRBD1. The trim removed 0 bases at V and 5 bases at J, leaving 12 bases unmatched. The CDR3 has 17 amino acids. Per the germline V gene, CDR1 is SGHRS and CDR2 is YFSETQ. The DNA for the CDR3 is TGCGCCAGCAGCTTGGGATCCGGGGGACAGGGCGGTAACGAGCAGTACTTC. Protein product: CASSLGSGGQGGNEQYF.

The chain joins TRBV14 to TRBJ1-1, with 10 positions matching TRBD1. The CDR3 consists of 16 residues. CDR1 is SGHDN, CDR2 FVKESK, per germline. The V gene end was trimmed by 5 bases and the J gene end by 4 bases; junction bases not matched to a gene: 10. CDR3 sequence reads: CASSGAAGQGGTEAFF. CDR3 coding DNA: TGTGCCAGCAGCGGGGCCGCCGGACAGGGGGGCACTGAAGCTTTCTTT.

The genes are TRBV6-1 and TRBJ2-7, with TRBD1 matching 10 bases. This CDR3 contains 14 residues. Germline V gene data show CDR1 as MNHNS and CDR2 as SASEGT. After removal of 4 bases from V and 0 bases from J, the junction contained 0 bases not matched to a gene. The CDR3 nucleotides read TGTGCCAGCAGTGGGGACAGGGGCTCCTACGAGCAGTACTTC. Translation: CASSGDRGSYEQYF.

The V gene is TRBV5-6, the J gene TRBJ2-3; possibly TRBD2 for D (5 bases). Deletions cut 0 bases from V and 1 base from J, with 12 bases between. The CDR3 is 16 amino acids. Looked up from germline, CDR1 is SGHDT and CDR2 is YYEEEE. The CDR3 spells CASSLAGLAGTDTQYF. The CDR3 DNA is TGTGCCAGCAGCTTGGCCGGTCTAGCCGGCACAGATACGCAGTATTTT.

The chain uses TRBV13 and TRBJ2-5; tentative D call: TRBD1 (5 bases). Per the germline V gene, CDR1 is PRHDT and CDR2 is FYEKMQ (reference sequence). This CDR3 spans 14 amino acids. Deletions cut 4 bases from V and 0 bases from J, with 9 bases between. The CDR3 DNA is TGTGCCAGCAGCTCGACAGCACACCAAGAGACCCAGTACTTC. Amino acids: CASSSTAHQETQYF.

The count of this clone is one. The chain uses TRBV9 and TRBJ1-1; no definite D call. CDR3 length equals 16 residues. Trimming cost V 1 base and J 4 bases, with 17 bases left between them. Germline V gives CDR1 SGDLS, CDR2 YYNGEE. The chain's CDR3 is CASSVSYRWSGTEAFF. In DNA form, the CDR3 reads TGTGCCAGCAGCGTATCATACCGGTGGTCGGGCACTGAAGCTTTCTTT. Using reference TRBV9 and TRBJ1-1 for the parts outside the CDR3, the full variable domain is DSGVTQTPKHLITATGQRVTLRCSPRSGDLSVYWYQQSLDQGLQFLIQYYNGEERAKGNILERFSAQQFPDLHSELNLSSLELGDSALYFCASSVSYRWSGTEAFFGQGTRLTVV.

The genes are TRBV2 and TRBJ1-6; D might be TRBD1 (5 bases). Germline V gene sequence: CDR1 SNHLY, CDR2 FYNNEI. Trimming shortened V by 3 bases and J by 3 bases, and 9 bases separated the two germline ends. The CDR3 is made up of 15 amino acids. The CDR3 DNA is TGTGCCAGCAGTGAGGAAGGGGTCTATAATTCACCCCTCCACTTT. As protein: CASSEEGVYNSPLHF.